Listed below are T cell receptor beta chains from one sample, sequenced in a study of T cell responses to AZD1222 COVID-19 vaccine. The method was immunoSEQ multiplex PCR; TCRdb's version includes in-frame clones alone and lacks a portion of them. The sample carries 150,000 to 200,000 clones, 85% to 95% recorded once. The sequencing here drew on peripheral blood, taken 28 days after the second dose of the MenACWY control vaccine. The source of these receptors is an adult who received the MenACWY meningococcal vaccine as a control. The CDR3 runs from the conserved cysteine through the conserved F or W. A D gene is named only where the DNA matches it firmly. Clone size is shown for a subset of rows, as once, few, many or a class of expanded clone.

v_gene: TRBV6-1
len: 14
d_gene: -
abundance: -
j_gene: TRBJ2-6
CDR3aa: CASSEQDRANVLTF
CDR3nt: TGTGCCAGCAGTGAACAGGACCGGGCCAACGTCCTGACTTTC

v_gene: TRBV5-5
len: 12
d_gene: -
abundance: -
j_gene: TRBJ2-1
CDR3aa: CASSPGYNEQFF
CDR3nt: TGTGCCAGCAGTCCGGGCTACAATGAGCAGTTCTTC

v_gene: TRBV6-5
len: 13
d_gene: -
abundance: -
j_gene: TRBJ2-7
CDR3aa: CASSYQASYEQYF
CDR3nt: TGTGCCAGCAGTTACCAGGCTTCTTACGAGCAGTACTTC

v_gene: TRBV19
len: 18
d_gene: -
abundance: -
j_gene: TRBJ2-1
CDR3aa: CASMRRQGRLALHNEQFF
CDR3nt: TGTGCCAGTATGAGGCGGCAGGGGCGTCTAGCGCTTCACAATGAGCAGTTCTTC

v_gene: TRBV27
len: 15
d_gene: TRBD2
abundance: -
j_gene: TRBJ2-5
CDR3aa: CASSLYSGRSETQYF
CDR3nt: TGTGCCAGCAGTTTATATAGCGGGAGGTCGGAGACCCAGTACTTC

v_gene: TRBV27
len: 15
d_gene: TRBD2
abundance: -
j_gene: TRBJ2-1
CDR3aa: CASNTRTSGSHEQFF
CDR3nt: TGTGCCAGCAATACCAGGACTAGCGGCTCACATGAGCAGTTCTTC

v_gene: TRBV6-2/TRBV6-3
len: 14
d_gene: -
abundance: -
j_gene: TRBJ2-2
CDR3aa: CASSQQGNTGELFF
CDR3nt: TGTGCCAGCAGTCAGCAGGGGAACACCGGGGAGCTGTTTTTT

v_gene: TRBV19
len: 17
d_gene: TRBD1
abundance: once
j_gene: TRBJ1-2
CDR3aa: CASRLRDRGDEGHGYTF
CDR3nt: TGTGCCAGTAGACTACGGGACAGGGGGGATGAAGGTCATGGCTACACCTTC

v_gene: TRBV5-6
len: 11
d_gene: -
abundance: -
j_gene: TRBJ1-2
CDR3aa: CASSNSYGYTF
CDR3nt: TGTGCCAGCAGCAACAGCTATGGCTACACCTTC

v_gene: TRBV28
len: 12
d_gene: -
abundance: -
j_gene: TRBJ1-1
CDR3aa: CASRLGNTEAFF
CDR3nt: TGTGCCAGCAGACTGGGGAACACTGAAGCTTTCTTT

v_gene: TRBV19
len: 20
d_gene: TRBD2
abundance: -
j_gene: TRBJ2-1
CDR3aa: CASSIARASGTGRSYNEQFF
CDR3nt: TGTGCCAGTAGTATAGCGAGGGCTAGCGGGACGGGTCGGTCCTACAATGAGCAGTTCTTC

v_gene: TRBV7-9
len: 15
d_gene: -
abundance: -
j_gene: TRBJ2-7
CDR3aa: CASSLDGRGGDEQYF
CDR3nt: TGTGCCAGCAGCTTGGACGGCAGGGGAGGGGACGAGCAGTACTTC

v_gene: TRBV5-1
len: 16
d_gene: TRBD2
abundance: -
j_gene: TRBJ2-7
CDR3aa: CASSFGLAGSRVEQYF
CDR3nt: TGCGCCAGCAGCTTTGGACTAGCGGGGAGCCGGGTCGAGCAGTACTTC

v_gene: TRBV14
len: 13
d_gene: -
abundance: few
j_gene: TRBJ1-1
CDR3aa: CASSPTAAGTAFF
CDR3nt: TGTGCCAGCAGCCCGACGGCGGCAGGGACAGCTTTCTTT

v_gene: TRBV29-1
len: 14
d_gene: -
abundance: -
j_gene: TRBJ2-5
CDR3aa: CSVGFGQGRETQYF
CDR3nt: TGCAGCGTTGGTTTCGGGCAGGGGAGGGAGACCCAGTACTTC

v_gene: TRBV19
len: 15
d_gene: TRBD1
abundance: -
j_gene: TRBJ1-1
CDR3aa: CASSITPGGGTEAFF
CDR3nt: TGTGCCAGTAGTATAACTCCAGGGGGAGGCACTGAAGCTTTCTTT

v_gene: TRBV4-3
len: 15
d_gene: TRBD1
abundance: -
j_gene: TRBJ1-5
CDR3aa: CASSQDGTTGVAQHF
CDR3nt: TGCGCCAGCAGCCAAGATGGGACCACAGGGGTAGCCCAGCATTTT

v_gene: TRBV2
len: 14
d_gene: TRBD1
abundance: -
j_gene: TRBJ1-2
CDR3aa: CASSLDREDYGYTF
CDR3nt: TGTGCCAGCAGCCTGGACAGGGAGGACTATGGCTACACCTTC

v_gene: TRBV2
len: 13
d_gene: TRBD2
abundance: once
j_gene: TRBJ2-3
CDR3aa: CASSPESGGTQYF
CDR3nt: TGTGCCAGCAGTCCCGAGTCGGGGGGTACGCAGTATTTT

v_gene: TRBV5-8
len: 17
d_gene: -
abundance: -
j_gene: TRBJ2-4
CDR3aa: CASSLVIHSAAKNIQYF
CDR3nt: TGTGCCAGCAGCTTGGTCATCCATAGTGCAGCCAAAAACATTCAGTACTTC

v_gene: TRBV11-1
len: 14
d_gene: -
abundance: -
j_gene: TRBJ1-4
CDR3aa: CASSFGQGTEKLFF
CDR3nt: TGTGCCAGCAGCTTCGGACAAGGCACTGAAAAACTGTTTTTT

v_gene: TRBV3-1/TRBV3-2
len: 11
d_gene: -
abundance: -
j_gene: TRBJ2-7
CDR3aa: CASSNVYEQYF
CDR3nt: TGTGCCAGCAGCAACGTCTACGAGCAGTACTTC

v_gene: TRBV6-2/TRBV6-3
len: 17
d_gene: TRBD2
abundance: few
j_gene: TRBJ2-1
CDR3aa: CASSYTSGKSSYNEQFF
CDR3nt: TGTGCCAGCAGTTATACCAGCGGGAAGAGCTCCTACAATGAGCAGTTCTTC

v_gene: TRBV14
len: 13
d_gene: -
abundance: few
j_gene: TRBJ1-1
CDR3aa: CASSQGRSTEAFF
CDR3nt: TGTGCCAGCAGCCAAGGCCGGAGCACTGAAGCTTTCTTT

v_gene: TRBV7-2
len: 15
d_gene: -
abundance: -
j_gene: TRBJ1-5
CDR3aa: CASSPQGHSNQPQHF
CDR3nt: TGTGCCAGCAGCCCACAGGGTCATAGCAATCAGCCCCAGCATTTT

v_gene: TRBV2
len: 14
d_gene: -
abundance: -
j_gene: TRBJ2-3
CDR3aa: CASSELLSTDTQYF
CDR3nt: TGTGCCAGCAGTGAACTCCTTAGTACAGATACGCAGTATTTT

v_gene: TRBV27
len: 14
d_gene: -
abundance: once
j_gene: TRBJ2-5
CDR3aa: CASRTANSQETQYF
CDR3nt: TGTGCCAGCAGGACGGCAAATAGCCAAGAGACCCAGTACTTC

v_gene: TRBV19
len: 14
d_gene: -
abundance: -
j_gene: TRBJ1-1
CDR3aa: CASSIAGMNTEAFF
CDR3nt: TGTGCCAGTAGTATAGCCGGTATGAACACTGAAGCTTTCTTT

v_gene: TRBV27
len: 14
d_gene: -
abundance: -
j_gene: TRBJ1-5
CDR3aa: CASSRGEGRQPQHF
CDR3nt: TGTGCCAGCAGCCGTGGGGAGGGTCGTCAGCCCCAGCATTTT

v_gene: TRBV18
len: 16
d_gene: -
abundance: -
j_gene: TRBJ1-2
CDR3aa: CASSPGTGRYNYGYTF
CDR3nt: TGTGCCAGCTCACCCGGGACGGGCCGCTATAACTATGGCTACACCTTC

v_gene: TRBV28
len: 14
d_gene: -
abundance: -
j_gene: TRBJ1-2
CDR3aa: CASSYPTRNYGYTF
CDR3nt: TGTGCCAGCAGTTATCCAACCCGAAACTATGGCTACACCTTC

v_gene: TRBV10-2
len: 15
d_gene: -
abundance: -
j_gene: TRBJ2-3
CDR3aa: CASIGWGTSTDTQYF
CDR3nt: TGCGCCAGCATCGGATGGGGGACTAGCACAGATACGCAGTATTTT

v_gene: TRBV7-7
len: 15
d_gene: TRBD1
abundance: -
j_gene: TRBJ2-5
CDR3aa: CASSLRDTGVETQYF
CDR3nt: TGTGCCAGCAGCTTACGGGACACAGGGGTAGAGACCCAGTACTTC

v_gene: TRBV4-3
len: 15
d_gene: -
abundance: -
j_gene: TRBJ1-1
CDR3aa: CASSQGKGGWTEAFF
CDR3nt: TGCGCCAGCAGCCAAGGCAAAGGGGGTTGGACTGAAGCTTTCTTT

v_gene: TRBV5-4
len: 14
d_gene: TRBD1
abundance: -
j_gene: TRBJ1-2
CDR3aa: CASSFRGQNYGYTF
CDR3nt: TGTGCCAGCAGCTTCAGGGGGCAAAACTATGGCTACACCTTC

v_gene: TRBV12-3/TRBV12-4
len: 11
d_gene: -
abundance: -
j_gene: TRBJ1-2
CDR3aa: CASSFGRGYTF
CDR3nt: TGTGCCAGCAGTTTCGGGAGAGGCTACACCTTC

v_gene: TRBV3-1/TRBV3-2
len: 14
d_gene: TRBD2
abundance: once
j_gene: TRBJ2-5
CDR3aa: CASSPTSGGGPQYF
CDR3nt: TGTGCCAGCAGCCCTACTAGCGGGGGGGGGCCCCAGTACTTC

v_gene: TRBV4-2
len: 12
d_gene: -
abundance: -
j_gene: TRBJ2-2
CDR3aa: CASGLLTGELFF
CDR3nt: TGTGCCAGCGGACTATTAACCGGGGAGCTGTTTTTT

v_gene: TRBV7-3
len: 17
d_gene: -
abundance: -
j_gene: TRBJ1-1
CDR3aa: CASSRWGGVRQNTEAFF
CDR3nt: TGTGCCAGCAGCCGCTGGGGGGGAGTTCGGCAGAACACTGAAGCTTTCTTT